What follows is one T cell receptor (beta chain) and its context. The data were obtained in a study of cytomegalovirus exposure and HLA in healthy donors. Germline V gene lookup returns CDR1 MDHEN and CDR2 SYDVKM. Trimming took 6 bases from V and 6 from J; bases not matched to a gene: 8. The CDR3 loop spans 14 amino acids. Primers included in the PCR were 60 Vbeta and 13 Jbeta primers. Repertoires were generated with immunoSEQ multiplex PCR, while TCRdb's copy carries only in-frame clones and drops some. The sample lists approximately 160,000 clones; 82% were seen once. This TCR came from a male donor in good health and CMV-seronegative. Sequences were obtained from PBMCs. The rearrangement uses TRBV28 and TRBJ1-3; 7 nucleotides align to TRBD1. The DNA for the CDR3 is TGTGCCAGCAGATTAACCGGGACAGCAAACACCATATATTTT. Protein product: CASRLTGTANTIYF.